This record concerns one T cell receptor (beta chain) sequence. The authors ran a second PCR of about 6 to 11 cycles using a sample-barcoded 5' primer and a J-beta primer mix. TCRdb independently ran MiXCR on the 5' RACE reads; one entry per CDR3 protein. Of around 1,500,000 distinct CDR3 sequences in the sample, 28% are singletons; the top ten hold 7.7%. This entry is derived from a study of blood T cells in healthy people across ages. Sequencing used blood. This TCR was recovered from a woman younger than 45 in good health.

The chain's CDR3 is CASSESWRADTQYF. The CDR3, as DNA: TGCGCCAGCAGTGAATCCTGGAGGGCAGATACGCAGTATTTT. The chain links TRBV10-2 to TRBJ2-3; a weak D match, TRBD2 (6 bases). The V gene's germline CDR1 is WSHSY and CDR2 SAAADI. V lost 3 bases, J lost 4 bases, and 11 bases lay in between. This CDR3 is 14 amino acids long.